Below are 19 T cell receptor beta chains sequenced from a single sample in a study of cytomegalovirus exposure and HLA in healthy donors. Both 60 Vbeta primers and 13 Jbeta primers went into the PCR. Method: immunoSEQ multiplex PCR; TCRdb's copy keeps in-frame clones and lacks some. Of about 180,000 clones in the sample, approximately 80% are singletons; the top ten hold around 7%. The sample was PBMCs. These receptors were collected from a man under 40 in good health and CMV-seropositive.

V is TRBV4-2 and J is TRBJ2-1; a possible D gene is TRBD2 (6 bases). In germline, CDR1 is LGHNA, CDR2 YNFKEQ. The CDR3 is 15 residues long. V was clipped by 0 bases and J by 4 bases, with 10 bases between them. Here the CDR3 reads CASSQDAGPYNEQFF. The CDR3, as DNA: TGTGCCAGCAGCCAAGATGCGGGACCATACAATGAGCAGTTCTTC.

The chain recombines TRBV2 with TRBJ2-7; the D gene is possibly TRBD1 (6 bases). This CDR3 is 14 amino acids long. Germline CDR1 and CDR2: SNHLY and FYNNEI. V lost 7 bases to trimming and J lost 2 bases, with 15 bases between them. CDR3 residues: CASKVDRRAYEQYF. In DNA form, the CDR3 reads TGTGCCAGCAAAGTAGACAGGCGAGCCTACGAGCAGTACTTC. The whole variable domain, remainder taken from reference TRBV2 and TRBJ2-7, is EPEVTQTPSHQVTQMGQEVILRCVPISNHLYFYWYRQILGQKVEFLVSFYNNEISEKSEIFDDQFSVERPDGSNFTLKIRSTKLEDSAMYFCASKVDRRAYEQYFGPGTRLTVT.

This clone was seen only a few times. V gene TRBV6-1 combines with J gene TRBJ1-2, with TRBD1 matching over 8 bases. The CDR3 sequence is 13 residues long. Germline CDR1 reads MNHNS; CDR2 reads SASEGT. Trimming took 8 bases from V and 8 from J; bases not matched to a gene: 10. The CDR3 bases are TGTGCCAGCGTGTCAGGGGGCGCGGGGGGCTACACCTTC. Its protein product is CASVSGGAGGYTF.

This chain connects TRBV28 to TRBJ2-7; 11 nucleotides align to TRBD2. Germline lookup yields CDR1 MDHEN and CDR2 SYDVKM. The CDR3 has 16 residues. V lost 5 bases to trimming and J lost 1 base; unmatched junction nucleotides: 7. CDR3 coding DNA: TGTGCCAGCAGTCCCCTTAGCGGGAGGGTTTCCTACGAGCAGTACTTC. It encodes CASSPLSGRVSYEQYF.

This chain uses TRBV6-6 with TRBJ1-2; perhaps TRBD1 as D (6 bases). This CDR3 region has 15 residues. CDR1 and CDR2 (germline): MNHNY, SVGAGI (reference sequence). Between the trimmed V and J ends, which lost 5 bases and 0 bases, there was a span of 13 bases. The CDR3 DNA reads TGTGCCAGCAGTCTTGACAGGACCACTAACTATGGCTACACCTTC. Amino acid sequence: CASSLDRTTNYGYTF.

The J gene is TRBJ2-3, the V gene TRBV12-5, with 8 bases aligning to TRBD2. This CDR3 comprises 15 residues. The germline V gene encodes CDR1 LGHNT and CDR2 FRNRAP. Losses at the gene ends were 0 bases for V and 6 bases for J; bases not matched to a gene: 5. The CDR3, as DNA: TGTGCTAGTGGTTTGGTAACGGGGGGGCCCGATACGCAGTATTTT. Translating gives CASGLVTGGPDTQYF. Together with reference TRBV12-5 and TRBJ2-3, the CDR3 gives the full variable domain: DARVTQTPRHKVTEMGQEVTMRCQPILGHNTVFWYRQTMMQGLELLAYFRNRAPLDDSGMPKDRFSAEMPDATLATLKIQPSEPRDSAVYFCASGLVTGGPDTQYFGPGTRLTVL.

The V gene is TRBV2, the J gene TRBJ2-5; TRBD1 might be the D (9 bases). There are 15 residues in the CDR3. The V and J ends lost 11 bases and 5 bases respectively, with 24 bases between them. Germline CDR1 and CDR2: SNHLY and FYNNEI. CDR3 sequence reads: CAVTGGGGTGETQYF. As DNA, the CDR3 is TGTGCCGTAACGGGGGGGGGCGGGACAGGGGAGACCCAGTACTTC.

The rearrangement uses TRBV7-3 and TRBJ2-1; D not resolved. From germline, CDR1 is SGHTA and CDR2 FQGTGA. V was pared by 4 bases and J by 5 bases, with 9 bases between. The CDR3 loop spans 13 amino acids. Here the CDR3 reads CASSSSLDNEQFF. CDR3 DNA: TGTGCCAGCAGCTCCTCACTTGACAATGAGCAGTTCTTC.

This sequence joins TRBV7-8 and TRBJ1-5, with D maybe TRBD1 (5 bases). With 1 base removed from V and 2 bases from J, the gap between germline ends came to 15 bases. This CDR3 spans 17 amino acids. Germline V gene data show CDR1 as SGHVS and CDR2 as FQNEAQ. This CDR3 is CASSLEAGSLGNQPQHF. CDR3 nucleotide sequence: TGTGCCAGCAGCTTAGAAGCAGGGTCCCTGGGCAATCAGCCCCAGCATTTT.

This clone appeared a few times. This rearrangement joins TRBV2 to TRBJ2-7, with TRBD2 matching over 7 bases. The CDR3 has 16 amino acids. CDR1 and CDR2 from the germline V gene are SNHLY and FYNNEI. Trimming removed 0 bases from V and 0 bases from J; junction bases left unmatched: 5. The CDR3, as DNA: TGTGCCAGCAGTGAAGCTGGGAGGGGAGACTCCTACGAGCAGTACTTC. Amino acids: CASSEAGRGDSYEQYF.

This sequence joins TRBV5-1 and TRBJ2-3; D unclear. Looked up from germline, CDR1 is SGHRS and CDR2 is YFSETQ. The CDR3 consists of 13 residues. Trimming pared 4 bases from V and 5 bases from J, leaving 11 bases between. The CDR3: CASSTIPVDTQYF. DNA for the CDR3: TGCGCCAGCAGCACTATCCCGGTAGATACGCAGTATTTT.

V gene TRBV19 combines with J gene TRBJ2-5; perhaps TRBD1 as D (5 bases). CDR3 length: 13 amino acids. The V gene lost 5 bases and the J gene lost 5 bases, with 12 bases spanning the gap. Germline assignment: CDR1 LNHDA and CDR2 SQIVND (reference sequence). CDR3 bases: TGTGCCAGTAGTCCAGGGCCAAGGGAGACCCAGTACTTC. Its protein product is CASSPGPRETQYF.

This clone was observed a single time. This chain uses TRBV5-1 with TRBJ1-5; D might be TRBD1 (5 bases). Per germline, CDR1 SGHRS and CDR2 YFSETQ. This CDR3 comprises 13 residues. Trimming shortened V by 0 bases and J by 9 bases, and 10 bases separated the two germline ends. The CDR3 bases are TGCGCCAGCAGCTTGGAGGGGAATGGGCCCCAGCATTTT. Its protein product is CASSLEGNGPQHF.

V is TRBV7-3 and J is TRBJ2-7; D is possibly TRBD1 (6 bases). Germline CDR1 SGHTA, CDR2 FQGTGA. The CDR3 contains 13 residues. Trimming left V 2 bases short and J 9 bases short, with 14 bases between. DNA for the CDR3: TGTGCCAGCAGCTTAGGAACAGGGAGCGTGCAGTACTTC. This encodes CASSLGTGSVQYF.

The V and J genes are TRBV4-3 and TRBJ1-3, with TRBD1 matching over 9 bases. The ends lost 3 bases at V and 1 base at J; junction bases unmatched: 19. Looked up from germline, CDR1 is LGHNA and CDR2 is YSLEER. The CDR3 covers 21 residues. CDR3: CASSHQPFRDRALVSGNTIYF. CDR3 coding DNA: TGCGCCAGCAGCCATCAACCCTTCCGGGACAGGGCTCTTGTGTCTGGAAACACCATATATTTT.

This chain joins TRBV6-1 and TRBJ2-1; tentative D call: TRBD1 (6 bases). In germline, CDR1 is MNHNS, CDR2 SASEGT. Between the trimmed V and J ends, which lost 6 bases and 8 bases, there was a span of 11 bases. The CDR3 sequence is 12 residues long. The CDR3 DNA follows: TGTGCCAGCAGCCTACAGGGTTATGAGCAGTTCTTC. It encodes CASSLQGYEQFF.

J is TRBJ2-3 and V is TRBV5-1, with TRBD1 matching 8 bases. Trimming removed 4 bases from V and 1 base from J; junction bases left unmatched: 8. This CDR3 has 16 residues. Germline CDR1 reads SGHRS; CDR2 reads YFSETQ. DNA of the CDR3: TGCGCCAGCAGCCTTGATTTGGGACAGGGCACAGATACGCAGTATTTT. Translated: CASSLDLGQGTDTQYF.

The V call is TRBV5-6, the J call TRBJ2-2; D is unclear. This CDR3 is 12 amino acids long. V was trimmed by 5 bases and J by 2 bases, leaving 4 bases between them. The germline V gene has CDR1 SGHDT and CDR2 YYEEEE. The CDR3 bases are TGTGCCAGCAGTCCAAACACCGGGGAGCTGTTTTTT. Translation: CASSPNTGELFF.

This clone turned up a few times. CDR3 nucleotide sequence: TGTGCCACCAGCAGAGCGTCCAGACAAACAGATACGCAGTATTTT. Translating gives CATSRASRQTDTQYF. V and J are TRBV15 and TRBJ2-3, with D unresolved. Germline-derived CDR1 and CDR2 are LNHNV and YYDKDF (reference sequence). CDR3 length equals 15 residues. V shed 1 base and J shed 3 bases, with 11 bases lying between them.